The next 16 T cell receptor beta chains were all read from a single sample in a study of blood T cell repertoires in COVID-19. Some clones are missing from TCRdb's copy, which holds only in-frame ones; the method was immunoSEQ multiplex PCR. The sample has about 48,000 clones, 65% to 80% seen once. Sequencing input: peripheral blood. These receptors came from a human donor with active or convalescent COVID-19. The donor label of this sample is uncertain.

This clone was picked up a small number of times. Different DNA sequences within this sample yield the same CDR3. The V call is TRBV5-5, the J call TRBJ2-5, with TRBD1 matching 7 bases. Germline V CDR1 and CDR2: SGHKS, YYEKEE (reference sequence). This CDR3 region has 16 residues. J lost 1 base, V lost 4 bases, and 10 bases had no gene match. For the CDR3, the DNA is TGTGCCAGCAGCCTAACGACAGGGACAGCCCAAGAGACCCAGTACTTC. It codes for CASSLTTGTAQETQYF.

This clone has a handful of counts. The J gene is TRBJ2-7, the V gene TRBV7-8; the match to TRBD2 covers 8 bases. Losses at the gene ends were 4 bases for V and 6 bases for J; bases not matched to a gene: 14. This CDR3 contains 16 residues. Per germline, CDR1 SGHVS and CDR2 FQNEAQ. The CDR3 DNA follows: TGTGCCAGCAGCTCCACTCGGACTAGCCTTCCCCGCGAGCAGTACTTC. Amino acid sequence: CASSSTRTSLPREQYF.

This sequence joins TRBV5-1 and TRBJ1-2, with TRBD1 matching 8 bases. Germline CDR1 is SGHRS and CDR2 is YFSETQ. The CDR3 extends over 14 amino acids. Germline trimming cut 4 bases from V and 8 bases from J; bases unmatched to any gene: 10. The CDR3: CASSPQGAGEGYTF. CDR3 DNA: TGCGCCAGCAGCCCCCAGGGGGCAGGAGAAGGCTACACCTTC. Looking up the rest from reference TRBV5-1 and TRBJ1-2 gives the full variable domain: KAGVTQTPRYLIKTRGQQVTLSCSPISGHRSVSWYQQTPGQGLQFLFEYFSETQRNKGNFPGRFSGRQFSNSRSEMNVSTLELGDSALYLCASSPQGAGEGYTFGSGTRLTVV.

This sequence joins TRBV3-1 (or the pseudogene TRBV3-2) and TRBJ1-4; D unresolved. V was pared by 4 bases and J by 7 bases, with 7 bases between. Germline V CDR1 and CDR2: LGHDT, YNNKEL (reference sequence). The CDR3 is 12 residues long. In nucleotides, the CDR3 is TGTGCCAGCAGCCTAGCCGGTGAAAAACTGTTTTTT. Translated, it gives CASSLAGEKLFF.

This clone has more than one count but fewer than ten. The chain has TRBV29-1 and TRBJ2-7; 14 nucleotides match TRBD2. CDR1 is SQVTM, CDR2 ANQGSEA, per germline. Unmatched junction bases numbered 15, after V lost 6 bases and J lost 2 bases. This CDR3 is 18 amino acids long. The CDR3 loop reads CSVLLTSGRALRPYEQYF. The CDR3 DNA reads as TGCAGCGTCCTGTTGACTAGCGGGAGGGCATTACGGCCCTACGAGCAGTACTTC.

V gene TRBV5-6 combines with J gene TRBJ1-5; D is perhaps TRBD1 (5 bases). This CDR3 has 19 residues. The germline V gene has CDR1 SGHDT and CDR2 YYEEEE. V was trimmed by 1 base and J by 2 bases, leaving 22 bases between them. The CDR3 loop reads CASSLWNTGPYPGNQPQHF. The CDR3 region has the DNA TGTGCCAGCAGCTTGTGGAATACAGGCCCCTACCCAGGCAATCAGCCCCAGCATTTT.

The rearrangement uses TRBV4-3 and TRBJ2-7; D is perhaps TRBD1 (6 bases). CDR1 LGHNA and CDR2 YSLEER come from the germline V gene. The CDR3 runs to 13 residues. Trimming cost V 4 bases and J 0 bases, with 7 bases left between them. The CDR3 loop reads CASSRDNSYEQYF. CDR3 sequence (DNA): TGCGCCAGCAGCCGGGACAACTCCTACGAGCAGTACTTC.

The genes are TRBV7-2 and TRBJ1-4; maybe TRBD1 (5 bases). The CDR3 has 16 residues. Germline values: CDR1 SGHTA, CDR2 FQGNSA. Trimming shortened V by 5 bases and J by 3 bases, and 16 bases separated the two germline ends. The CDR3 DNA follows: TGTGCCAGCAGCGATCAAAGGGGTTTTCCTAATGAAAAACTGTTTTTT. Encoded protein: CASSDQRGFPNEKLFF.

The chain uses TRBV10-1 and TRBJ1-1; D is ambiguous. The germline CDR1 and CDR2 sequences are WNHNN and SYGVQD (reference sequence). V gave up 8 bases and J gave up 5 bases, with 15 bases separating them. There are 13 residues in the CDR3. CDR3 nucleotides: TGCGCCAGCCGGTCGGGGTGGGAAACTGAAGCTTTCTTT. As protein: CASRSGWETEAFF.

The CDR3 loop is CASSETDRTIYGYTF. CDR3 DNA: TGTGCCAGCAGTGAGACGGACAGGACGATCTATGGCTACACCTTC. The rearrangement joins TRBV6-1 to TRBJ1-2, with 7 bases matching TRBD1. The CDR3 is 15 residues long. Trimming cost V 3 bases and J 4 bases; bases outside gene matches: 8. Per germline, CDR1 MNHNS and CDR2 SASEGT.

The J gene is TRBJ2-3, the V gene TRBV6-2 or TRBV6-3; maybe TRBD1 (6 bases). Germline values: CDR1 MNHEY, CDR2 SVGEGT. Trimming took 4 bases from V and 9 from J, leaving 11 bases between them. There are 12 residues in the CDR3. The CDR3 DNA is TGTGCCAGCAGTTCACTTCAGGGGACGCAGTATTTT. Protein: CASSSLQGTQYF.

The rearrangement uses TRBV3-1 (or the pseudogene TRBV3-2) and TRBJ2-1, with TRBD2 as a possible D gene (5 bases). This CDR3 comprises 11 residues. Trimming cost V 4 bases and J 12 bases, with 10 bases left between them. The germline V gene encodes CDR1 LGHDT and CDR2 YNNKEL (reference sequence). The CDR3 nucleotides read TGTGCCAGCAGCCCCGCAGGAGGGCAGTTCTTC. Protein product: CASSPAGGQFF.

This clone was seen just once. This chain's CDR3 is CASSLDPSMNTEAFF. In DNA form, the CDR3 reads TGTGCCAGCAGCTTAGATCCATCCATGAACACTGAAGCTTTCTTT. The genes are TRBV11-2 and TRBJ1-1; D is unresolved. Germline V lookup: CDR1 SGHAT, CDR2 FQNNGV. V was cut by 0 bases and J by 0 bases, with 8 bases left in between. This CDR3 is built from 15 residues.

This clone occurred once. V is TRBV6-5 and J is TRBJ1-2, with a tentative D call TRBD1 (6 bases). Germline CDR1 MNHEY, CDR2 SVGAGI. V shed 6 bases and J shed 6 bases, with 20 bases lying between them. This CDR3 is built from 15 residues. The CDR3 region is CASSRGRQVLDGYTF. CDR3 nucleotide sequence: TGTGCCAGCAGCCGTGGCAGACAGGTTCTCGATGGCTACACCTTC.

The V gene is TRBV9, the J gene TRBJ2-1; 13 bases match TRBD2. J lost 6 bases, V lost 4 bases, and 4 bases had no gene match. The CDR3 has 15 residues. Germline V gives CDR1 SGDLS, CDR2 YYNGEE. As DNA, the CDR3 is TGTGCCAGCAGCCCCCGACTAGCGGGAGGCAATGAGCAGTTCTTC. Encoded protein: CASSPRLAGGNEQFF. Looking up the rest from reference TRBV9 and TRBJ2-1 gives the full variable domain: DSGVTQTPKHLITATGQRVTLRCSPRSGDLSVYWYQQSLDQGLQFLIQYYNGEERAKGNILERFSAQQFPDLHSELNLSSLELGDSALYFCASSPRLAGGNEQFFGPGTRLTVL.

The chain joins TRBV14 to TRBJ2-1, with 9 bases that match TRBD2. Trimming took 1 base from V and 4 from J; bases not matched to a gene: 5. Germline V gene sequence: CDR1 SGHDN, CDR2 FVKESK. The CDR3 sequence is 16 residues long. The DNA of the CDR3 is TGTGCCAGCAGCCAAGGGTCTAGCGGGGTATACAATGAGCAGTTCTTC. Translation gives CASSQGSSGVYNEQFF.